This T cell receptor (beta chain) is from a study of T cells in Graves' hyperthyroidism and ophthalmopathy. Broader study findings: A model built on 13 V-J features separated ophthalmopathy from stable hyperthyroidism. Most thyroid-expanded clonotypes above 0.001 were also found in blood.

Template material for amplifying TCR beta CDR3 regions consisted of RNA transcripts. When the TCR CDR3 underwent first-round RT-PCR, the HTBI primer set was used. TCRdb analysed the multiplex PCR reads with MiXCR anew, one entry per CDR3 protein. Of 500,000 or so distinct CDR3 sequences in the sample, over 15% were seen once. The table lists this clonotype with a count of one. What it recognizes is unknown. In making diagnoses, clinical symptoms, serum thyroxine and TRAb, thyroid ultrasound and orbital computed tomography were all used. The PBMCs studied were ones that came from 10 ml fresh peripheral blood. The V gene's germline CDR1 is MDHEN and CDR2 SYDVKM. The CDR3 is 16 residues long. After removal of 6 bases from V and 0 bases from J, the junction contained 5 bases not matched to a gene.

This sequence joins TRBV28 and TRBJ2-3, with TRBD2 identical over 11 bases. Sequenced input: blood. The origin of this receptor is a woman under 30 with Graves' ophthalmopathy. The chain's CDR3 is CASRSTSGASTDTQYF. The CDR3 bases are TGTGCCAGCAGGTCGACTAGCGGGGCTAGCACAGATACGCAGTATTTT.